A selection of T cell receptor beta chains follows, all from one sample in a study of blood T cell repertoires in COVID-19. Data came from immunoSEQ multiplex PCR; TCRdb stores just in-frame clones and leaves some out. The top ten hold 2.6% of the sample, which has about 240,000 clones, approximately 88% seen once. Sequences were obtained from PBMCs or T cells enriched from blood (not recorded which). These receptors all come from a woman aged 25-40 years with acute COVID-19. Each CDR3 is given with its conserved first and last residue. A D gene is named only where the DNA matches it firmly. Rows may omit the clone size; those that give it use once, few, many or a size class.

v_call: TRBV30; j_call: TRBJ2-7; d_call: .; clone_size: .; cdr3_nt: TGTGCCTGGAGTTCTGGGGCTTCCTACGAGCAGTACTTC; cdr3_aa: CAWSSGASYEQYF
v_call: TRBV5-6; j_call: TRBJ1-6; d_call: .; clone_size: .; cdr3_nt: TGTGCCAGCAGCTTGGAGCTCTACTCCTATAATTCACCCCTCCACTTT; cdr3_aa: CASSLELYSYNSPLHF
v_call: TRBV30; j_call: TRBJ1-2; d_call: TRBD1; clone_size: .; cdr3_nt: TGTGCCTGGAGTTTAGGACAGGGAGGGAACTATGGCTACACCTTC; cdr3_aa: CAWSLGQGGNYGYTF
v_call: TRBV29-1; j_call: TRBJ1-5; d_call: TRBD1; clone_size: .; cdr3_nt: TGCAGCGTTGGACAGGGGAGGCAGCCCCAGCATTTT; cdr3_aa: CSVGQGRQPQHF
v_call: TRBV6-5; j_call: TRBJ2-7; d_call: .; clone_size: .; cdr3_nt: TGTGCCAGCAGTTACGACAGTTCCTACGAGCAGTACTTC; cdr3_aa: CASSYDSSYEQYF
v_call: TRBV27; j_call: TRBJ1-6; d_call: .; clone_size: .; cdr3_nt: TGTGCCAGCAGTTTAAGTGGGACAAGCAATTCACCCCTCCACTTT; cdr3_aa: CASSLSGTSNSPLHF
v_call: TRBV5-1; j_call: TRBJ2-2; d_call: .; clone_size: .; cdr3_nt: TGCGCCAGCAGCTTGTTCGTGTCCGGGGAGCTGTTTTTT; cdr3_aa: CASSLFVSGELFF
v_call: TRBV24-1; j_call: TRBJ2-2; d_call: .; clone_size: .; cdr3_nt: TGTGCCACCAGTGATTTCTCCGGGGAGCTGTTTTTT; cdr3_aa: CATSDFSGELFF
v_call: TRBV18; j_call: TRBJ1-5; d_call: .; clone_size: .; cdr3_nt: TGTGCCAGCTCCCACGGGGAGGGCGATCAGCCCCAGCATTTT; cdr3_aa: CASSHGEGDQPQHF
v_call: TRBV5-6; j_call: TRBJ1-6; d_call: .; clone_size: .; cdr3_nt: TGTGCCAGCAGCTTGGCGGGAGAACATAGTTCACCCCTCCACTTT; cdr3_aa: CASSLAGEHSSPLHF
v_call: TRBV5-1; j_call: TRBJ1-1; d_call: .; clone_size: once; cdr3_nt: TGCGCCAGCAGCTTTGTAACAGGGCACACTGAAGCTTTCTTT; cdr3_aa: CASSFVTGHTEAFF
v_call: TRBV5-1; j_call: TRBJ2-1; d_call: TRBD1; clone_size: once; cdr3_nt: TGCGCCAGCAGCTGGGGCGGACAGGTCAATGAGCAGTTCTTC; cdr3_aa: CASSWGGQVNEQFF
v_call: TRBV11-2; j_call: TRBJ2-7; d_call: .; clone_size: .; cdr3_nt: TGTGCCAGCAGCTTAGCTCTCTCCTCCTACGAGCAGTACTTC; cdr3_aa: CASSLALSSYEQYF
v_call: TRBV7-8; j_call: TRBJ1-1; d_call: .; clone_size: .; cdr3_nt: TGTGCCAGCAGCCCGAACCGCGGGTTCACTGAAGCTTTCTTT; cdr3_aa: CASSPNRGFTEAFF
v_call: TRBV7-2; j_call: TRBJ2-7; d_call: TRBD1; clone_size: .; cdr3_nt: TGTGCCAGCAGCCCATGGGACAGCTACGAGCAGTACTTC; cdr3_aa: CASSPWDSYEQYF
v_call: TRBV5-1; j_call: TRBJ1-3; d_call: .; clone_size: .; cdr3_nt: TGCGCCAGCAGCGAAGCGAACTGGAGAATGATCAACTCTGGAAACACCATATATTTT; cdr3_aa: CASSEANWRMINSGNTIYF
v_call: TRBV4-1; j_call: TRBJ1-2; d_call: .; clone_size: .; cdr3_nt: TGCGCCAGCAGCCAATCGACAGACTATGGCTACACCTTC; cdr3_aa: CASSQSTDYGYTF
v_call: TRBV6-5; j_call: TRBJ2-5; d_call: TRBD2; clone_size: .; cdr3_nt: TGTGCCAGCAGTTACAGCGGGGGGGCCTTAGAGACCCAGTACTTC; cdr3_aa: CASSYSGGALETQYF
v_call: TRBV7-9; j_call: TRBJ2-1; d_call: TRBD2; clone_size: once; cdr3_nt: TGTGCCAGCAGCAAGAGCGGGGGGCCCACCTTGAAACAGTTCTTC; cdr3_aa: CASSKSGGPTLKQFF
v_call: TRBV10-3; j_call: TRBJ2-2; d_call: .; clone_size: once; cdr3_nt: TGTGCCATCAGTGAGAGCAGGGGAGGGGCCGGGGAGCTGTTTTTT; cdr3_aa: CAISESRGGAGELFF
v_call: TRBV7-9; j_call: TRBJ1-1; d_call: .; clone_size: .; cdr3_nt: TGTGCCAGCAGCACGAGCCGGGTCGAAAGTAACACTGAAGCTTTCTTT; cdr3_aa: CASSTSRVESNTEAFF
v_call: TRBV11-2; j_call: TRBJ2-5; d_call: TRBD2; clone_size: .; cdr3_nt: TGTGCCAGCAGCCCTTACTTCCGGGGGGAAGAGACCCAGTACTTC; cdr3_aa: CASSPYFRGEETQYF
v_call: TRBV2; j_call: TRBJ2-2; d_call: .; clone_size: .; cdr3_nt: TGTGCCAGCAGTGGGCGAATAGGGGCCACCGGGGAGCTGTTTTTT; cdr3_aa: CASSGRIGATGELFF
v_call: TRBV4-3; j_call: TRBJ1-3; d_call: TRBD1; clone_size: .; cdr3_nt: TGCGCCAGCAGCCAAGAAAGGGCAGGGCAGGGGGTATCTGGAAACACCATATATTTT; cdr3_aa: CASSQERAGQGVSGNTIYF
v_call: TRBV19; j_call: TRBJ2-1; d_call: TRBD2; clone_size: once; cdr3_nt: TGTGCCAGTAGTATAGCTAGCGGGGGTCCCGCGGAGCAGTTCTTC; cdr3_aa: CASSIASGGPAEQFF
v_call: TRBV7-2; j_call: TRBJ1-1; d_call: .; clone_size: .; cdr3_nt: TGTGCCAGCAGCTTAGCAACAGGGAACACTGAAGCTTTCTTT; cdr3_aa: CASSLATGNTEAFF
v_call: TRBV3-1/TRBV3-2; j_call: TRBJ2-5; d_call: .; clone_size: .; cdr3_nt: TGTGCCAGCAGCAAGGAGAATCAAGAGACCCAGTACTTC; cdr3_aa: CASSKENQETQYF
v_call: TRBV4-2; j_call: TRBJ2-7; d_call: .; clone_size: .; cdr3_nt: TGTGCCAGCAGCCCCTCCGACAGGACTGGCCACGAGCAGTACTTC; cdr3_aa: CASSPSDRTGHEQYF
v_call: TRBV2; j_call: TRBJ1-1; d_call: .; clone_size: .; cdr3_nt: TGTGCCAGCAGTGCGGAGGGCAGGGTGCTGGTTGAAGCTTTCTTT; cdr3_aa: CASSAEGRVLVEAFF
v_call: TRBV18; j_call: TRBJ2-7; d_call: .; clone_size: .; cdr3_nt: TGTGCCAGCTCACCAGGACTTCAGAGAGGATACGAGCAGTACTTC; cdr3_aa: CASSPGLQRGYEQYF
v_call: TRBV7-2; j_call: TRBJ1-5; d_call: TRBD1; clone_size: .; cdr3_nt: TGTGCCAGCAGCCCCCAACCGACAGGGATAGGACAGCCCCAGCATTTT; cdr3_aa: CASSPQPTGIGQPQHF
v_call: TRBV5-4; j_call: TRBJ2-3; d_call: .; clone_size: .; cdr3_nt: TGTGCCAGCAGCTTCGCCGGTCAGCGAAGCACAGATACGCAGTATTTT; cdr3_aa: CASSFAGQRSTDTQYF
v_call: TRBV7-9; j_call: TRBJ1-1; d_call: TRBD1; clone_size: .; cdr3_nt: TGTGCCAGCACCCCGGGACAGCTTAACACTGAAGCTTTCTTT; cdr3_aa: CASTPGQLNTEAFF
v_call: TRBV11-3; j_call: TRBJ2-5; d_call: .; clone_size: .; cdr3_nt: TGTGCCAGCAGCTTAGAAGAAGAGGAGACCCAGTACTTC; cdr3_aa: CASSLEEEETQYF
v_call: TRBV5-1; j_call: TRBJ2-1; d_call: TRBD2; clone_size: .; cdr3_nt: TGCGCCAGCAGCTTGTGGGAGGGAGTGGGTGCCAATGAGCAGTTCTTC; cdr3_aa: CASSLWEGVGANEQFF
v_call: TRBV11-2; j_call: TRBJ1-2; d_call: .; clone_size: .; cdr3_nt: TGTGCCAGCAGCTTAACGGAGGCACGGGGCTACACCTTC; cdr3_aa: CASSLTEARGYTF
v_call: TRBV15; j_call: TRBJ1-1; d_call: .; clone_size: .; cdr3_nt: TGTGCCACCAGCACGCGTACAGGGATCACTGAAGCTTTCTTT; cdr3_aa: CATSTRTGITEAFF
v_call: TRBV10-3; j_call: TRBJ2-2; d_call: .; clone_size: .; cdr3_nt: TGTGCCATCAGTGAACGGGGCACCGGGGAGCTGTTTTTT; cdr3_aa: CAISERGTGELFF
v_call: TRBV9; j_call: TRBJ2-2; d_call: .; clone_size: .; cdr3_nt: TGTGCCAGCAGCGGCGCGGGTCAGCTTTTCGGGGAGCTGTTTTTT; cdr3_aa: CASSGAGQLFGELFF
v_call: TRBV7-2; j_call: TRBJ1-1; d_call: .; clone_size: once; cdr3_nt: TGTGCCAGCAGCTTTTCAGGTCAAGGTATGGCTTTCTTT; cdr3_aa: CASSFSGQGMAFF
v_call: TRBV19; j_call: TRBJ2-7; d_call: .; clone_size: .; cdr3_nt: TGTGCCAGTAGTAGGGGGCAGCTGTTCTACGAGCAGTACTTC; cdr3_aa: CASSRGQLFYEQYF
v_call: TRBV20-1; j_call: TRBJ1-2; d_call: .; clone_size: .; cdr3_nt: TGCAGTGCTAGTAATACCGGACAGAGAAGCTATGGCTACACCTTC; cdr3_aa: CSASNTGQRSYGYTF
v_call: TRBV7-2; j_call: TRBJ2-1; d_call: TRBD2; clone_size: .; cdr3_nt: TGTGCCAGCAGCTTAGATAGCGGGGGGGGAAATGAGCAGTTCTTC; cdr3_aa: CASSLDSGGGNEQFF
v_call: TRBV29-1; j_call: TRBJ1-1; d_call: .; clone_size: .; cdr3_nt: TGCAGCGTTGAGGGGAGCGGTAACACTGAAGCTTTCTTT; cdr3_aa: CSVEGSGNTEAFF
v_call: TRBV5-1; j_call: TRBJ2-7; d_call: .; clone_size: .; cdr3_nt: TGCGCCAGCAGCTTGGCCGGTGTGGGGGCATCGCCCTACGAGCAGTACTTC; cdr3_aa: CASSLAGVGASPYEQYF
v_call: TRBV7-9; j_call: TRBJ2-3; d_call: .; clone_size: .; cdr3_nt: TGTGCCAGCAGCATACGGGGGGCCGGGCCAGATACGCAGTATTTT; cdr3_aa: CASSIRGAGPDTQYF
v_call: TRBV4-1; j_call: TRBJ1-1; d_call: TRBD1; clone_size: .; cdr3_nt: TGCGCCAGCAGCCATTCAGGGGGCTTGAACACTGAAGCTTTCTTT; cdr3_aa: CASSHSGGLNTEAFF
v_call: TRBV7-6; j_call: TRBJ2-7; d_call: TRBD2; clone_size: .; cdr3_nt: TGTGCCAGCAGCTCCTCAGGGACTAGCGGGTACGAGCAGTACTTC; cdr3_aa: CASSSSGTSGYEQYF
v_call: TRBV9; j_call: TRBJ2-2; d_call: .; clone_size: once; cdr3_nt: TGTGCCAGCAGGTGGGGAGAGAACACCGGGGAGCTGTTTTTT; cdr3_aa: CASRWGENTGELFF
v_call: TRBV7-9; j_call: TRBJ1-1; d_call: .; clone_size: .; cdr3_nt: TGTGCCAGCAGCTTTGGGGGGGAAGGGACTGAAGCTTTCTTT; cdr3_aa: CASSFGGEGTEAFF
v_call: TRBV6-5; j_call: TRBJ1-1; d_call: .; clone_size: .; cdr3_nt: TGTGCCCTTCAGTTCGACACTGAAGCTTTCTTT; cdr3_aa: CALQFDTEAFF
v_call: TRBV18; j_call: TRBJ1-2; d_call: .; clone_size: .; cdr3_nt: TGTGCCAGCTCACCTGGAGAGAGGTTTTATGGCTACACCTTC; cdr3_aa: CASSPGERFYGYTF
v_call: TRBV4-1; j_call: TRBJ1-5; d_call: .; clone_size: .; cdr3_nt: TGCGCCAGCAGCCTTAGGGAGTCGGAAAGTCAGCCCCAGCATTTT; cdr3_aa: CASSLRESESQPQHF
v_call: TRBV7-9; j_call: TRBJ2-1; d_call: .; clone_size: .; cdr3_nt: TGTGCCAGCAGCTTATGGGTCGGGAGTCGATACAATGAGCAGTTCTTC; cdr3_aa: CASSLWVGSRYNEQFF
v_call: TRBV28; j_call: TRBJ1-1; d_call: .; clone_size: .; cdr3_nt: TGTGCCAGCAGTCAACGGGACACTGAAGCTTTCTTT; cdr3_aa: CASSQRDTEAFF
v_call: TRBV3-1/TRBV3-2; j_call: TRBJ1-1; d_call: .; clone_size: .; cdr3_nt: TGTGCCAGCAGCCTCTGGAACACTGAAGCTTTCTTT; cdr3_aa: CASSLWNTEAFF
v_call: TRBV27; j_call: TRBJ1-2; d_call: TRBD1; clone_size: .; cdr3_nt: TGTGCCAGCAGTGACCGGACAGGGGGGGGTGGCTACACCTTC; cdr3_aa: CASSDRTGGGGYTF
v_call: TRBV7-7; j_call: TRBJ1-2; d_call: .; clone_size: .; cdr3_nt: TGTGCTAGCAGCAGAGGACATGGCTATGGCTACACCTTC; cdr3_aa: CASSRGHGYGYTF
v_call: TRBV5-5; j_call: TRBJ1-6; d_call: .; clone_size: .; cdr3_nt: TGTGCCAGCAGCCCCCCCCAGGGTGGGTCACCCCTCCACTTT; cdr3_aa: CASSPPQGGSPLHF